One sample yielded the 15 T cell receptor beta chains listed below, sequenced in a study of monozygotic twins with inflammatory bowel disease. TCRdb re-called the 5' RACE reads; every CDR3 protein appears as one record, without DNA. The listing contains roughly 330,000 distinct CDR3 sequences. The sample consisted of blood. The receptor set was obtained from a human donor with ulcerative colitis or Crohn's disease, or a healthy co-twin of an affected twin (not recorded which).

The rearrangement links TRBV5-1 to TRBJ2-7. This CDR3 has 13 amino acids. Looked up from germline, CDR1 is SGHRS and CDR2 is YFSETQ. CDR3 loop: CASSSNTGYEQYF.

V gene TRBV28 combines with J gene TRBJ2-1; the D call from TCRdb, TRBD1, cannot be confirmed without DNA. There are 15 residues in the CDR3. Germline V gene lookup returns CDR1 MDHEN and CDR2 SYDVKM. The chain's CDR3 is CASPPGGPTYNEQFF.

Here the CDR3 reads CSAEVTDQGGGYTF. This rearrangement joins TRBV20-1 to TRBJ1-2; lacking DNA, the TRBD1 call made by TCRdb goes unchecked. Germline CDR1 is DFQATT and CDR2 is SNEGSKA (reference sequence). The CDR3 totals 14 residues.

V and J are TRBV9 and TRBJ2-1; TCRdb lists TRBD2, though no DNA is available to test this call. Germline V gene sequence: CDR1 SGDLS, CDR2 YYNGEE. The CDR3 totals 16 residues. The CDR3 protein is CASSSRGLATSGEQFF.

CDR3 loop: CASGWTGSTDTQYF. V is TRBV28 and J is TRBJ2-3; TCRdb picks TRBD1, but there is no DNA to check that call. The CDR3 totals 14 residues. From germline, CDR1 is MDHEN and CDR2 SYDVKM.

This chain joins TRBV20-1 and TRBJ2-7. The length of the CDR3 is 15 residues. Germline V gene data show CDR1 as DFQATT and CDR2 as SNEGSKA (reference sequence). The CDR3 reads CSARGGTGSAYEQYF.

CDR3 sequence reads: CSAREPNNAQPQHF. The chain links TRBV20-1 to TRBJ1-5. This CDR3 has 14 residues. Looked up from germline, CDR1 is DFQATT and CDR2 is SNEGSKA (reference sequence).

V and J are TRBV6-2 or TRBV6-3 and TRBJ1-6; TCRdb's assignment of TRBD1 cannot be checked, as there is no DNA. Germline CDR1 reads MNHEY; CDR2 reads SVGEGT. The CDR3 spans 13 residues. The CDR3 sequence: CANSDRANSPLHF.

The rearrangement joins TRBV7-8 to TRBJ2-7; no DNA is available, so the TRBD1 call from TCRdb remains unchecked. CDR3 length: 15 residues. Germline loops: CDR1 SGHVS, CDR2 FQNEAQ. CDR3 sequence reads: CASSLMGDLTYEQYF.

V usage is TRBV5-1 and J usage is TRBJ2-2. This CDR3 region has 14 residues. Germline V gene sequence: CDR1 SGHRS, CDR2 YFSETQ. This CDR3 reads CASSPTMNTGELFF.

This chain uses TRBV24-1 with TRBJ2-1; there is no DNA to check the TCRdb D call of TRBD1. The CDR3 extends over 16 amino acids. Germline V gives CDR1 KGHDR, CDR2 SFDVKD. The CDR3 is CATSDQDRSSYNEQFF.

The chain has TRBV7-2 and TRBJ2-1; TCRdb calls TRBD1, which cannot be checked without DNA. Looked up from germline, CDR1 is SGHTA and CDR2 is FQGNSA. The CDR3 covers 14 residues. The CDR3 protein is CASSLGDSGNEQFF.

The chain combines TRBV7-9 with TRBJ2-3; the D gene TCRdb calls, TRBD2, cannot be checked with no DNA. The length of the CDR3 is 17 residues. CDR1 SEHNR and CDR2 FQNEAQ come from the germline V gene (reference sequence). The CDR3 loop is CASSLTGLAGGWDTQYF.

The rearrangement uses TRBV5-1 and TRBJ2-1; the D call of TRBD2 rests on TCRdb alone, since no DNA is present to check it. This CDR3 spans 15 amino acids. Germline lookup yields CDR1 SGHRS and CDR2 YFSETQ. The CDR3 is CASSPWAGSSNEQFF.

This chain joins TRBV20-1 and TRBJ2-1; TCRdb's D gene call, TRBD2, goes unchecked for lack of DNA. Per the germline V gene, CDR1 is DFQATT and CDR2 is SNEGSKA (reference sequence). This CDR3 contains 14 residues. This chain's CDR3 is CSARSGTSGNEQFF.